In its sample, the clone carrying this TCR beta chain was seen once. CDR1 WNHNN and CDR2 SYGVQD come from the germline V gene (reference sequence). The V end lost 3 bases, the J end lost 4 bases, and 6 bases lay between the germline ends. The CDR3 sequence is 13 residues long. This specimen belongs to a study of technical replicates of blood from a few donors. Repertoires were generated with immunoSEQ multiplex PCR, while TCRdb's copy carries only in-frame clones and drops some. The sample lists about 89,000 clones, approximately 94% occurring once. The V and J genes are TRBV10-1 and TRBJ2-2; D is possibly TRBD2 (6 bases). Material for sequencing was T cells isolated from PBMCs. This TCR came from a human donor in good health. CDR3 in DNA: TGCGCCAGCAGTGACGGGGGCACCGGGGAGCTGTTTTTT. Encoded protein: CASSDGGTGELFF.